What follows are 9 T cell receptor beta chains derived from one specimen sequenced in a study of blood T cell repertoires in COVID-19. Generated by immunoSEQ multiplex PCR, the TCRdb table keeps only in-frame clones and is missing some. The sample contains about 220,000 clones, 80% to 90% of which appear only once. The specimen sequenced was peripheral blood. The receptor set was obtained from a woman in her seventies with acute or convalescent COVID-19.

This chain connects TRBV3-1 (or the pseudogene TRBV3-2) to TRBJ1-2, with 7 positions matching TRBD1. V shed 2 bases and J 8 bases; nucleotides not matched to a gene: 8. Germline V gene sequence: CDR1 LGHDT, CDR2 YNNKEL (reference sequence). The CDR3 loop spans 14 amino acids. The CDR3 sequence is CASSQPGTVWGYTF. In DNA form, the CDR3 reads TGTGCCAGCAGCCAACCCGGGACAGTGTGGGGCTACACCTTC.

This clone was counted a single time. DNA of the CDR3: TGTGCCAGCAGCACCCAGGGTTACAATGAGCAGTTCTTC. Translated, it gives CASSTQGYNEQFF. The chain links TRBV6-6 to TRBJ2-1, with D possibly TRBD1 on 5 matching bases. Between the trimmed V and J ends, which lost 6 bases and 4 bases, there was a span of 10 bases. The CDR3 sequence is 13 residues long. Germline CDR1 and CDR2: MNHNY and SVGAGI (reference sequence).

The J gene is TRBJ2-7, the V gene TRBV4-3, with unresolved D. Germline assignment: CDR1 LGHNA and CDR2 YSLEER. This CDR3 has 14 amino acids. V was trimmed by 2 bases and J by 1 base, leaving 9 bases between them. CDR3 protein: CASSQSPESYEQYF. The DNA of the CDR3 is TGCGCCAGCAGCCAATCCCCGGAGTCCTACGAGCAGTACTTC.

This chain joins TRBV28 and TRBJ1-2, with 11 bases fitting TRBD1. J gave up 8 bases and V 2 bases, and 10 bases lay outside the gene matches. CDR1 is MDHEN and CDR2 is SYDVKM in the germline V gene. The CDR3 is made up of 16 amino acids. CDR3 sequence (DNA): TGTGCCAGCAGTTTAGGGACAGGGGGTCGTATTTGGGGCTACACCTTC. Protein sequence: CASSLGTGGRIWGYTF.

This clone was observed a single time. The chain has TRBV10-3 and TRBJ1-1; 9 nucleotides match TRBD1. J lost 2 bases, V lost 6 bases, and 7 bases had no gene match. Germline lookup yields CDR1 ENHRY and CDR2 SYGVKD. This CDR3 is 15 amino acids long. The CDR3 loop reads CAISAGTGFNTEAFF. In DNA form, the CDR3 reads TGTGCCATCAGCGCCGGGACAGGGTTCAACACTGAAGCTTTCTTT.

The V and J genes are TRBV14 and TRBJ1-6, with D uncertain. Trimming took off 4 bases at V and 4 bases at J, with 8 bases between the two ends. The germline V gene encodes CDR1 SGHDN and CDR2 FVKESK. The CDR3 is 14 amino acids. The chain's CDR3 is CASSLELYNSPLHF. CDR3 nucleotide sequence: TGTGCCAGCAGCCTCGAACTATATAATTCACCCCTCCACTTT.

The V and J genes are TRBV9 and TRBJ2-3, with 10 bases identical to TRBD2. The V segment lost 1 base and the J segment 5 bases; nucleotides outside the gene matches: 16. The germline V gene has CDR1 SGDLS and CDR2 YYNGEE. This CDR3 is built from 19 residues. DNA for the CDR3: TGTGCCAGCAGCGTATATGGTAGCGGGGGGATTATGGGAGTAGATACGCAGTATTTT. Its translation: CASSVYGSGGIMGVDTQYF. The full variable domain, completed using reference TRBV9 and TRBJ2-3, is DSGVTQTPKHLITATGQRVTLRCSPRSGDLSVYWYQQSLDQGLQFLIQYYNGEERAKGNILERFSAQQFPDLHSELNLSSLELGDSALYFCASSVYGSGGIMGVDTQYFGPGTRLTVL.

The CDR3 spells CAISEGGTVLNQPQHF. CDR3 nucleotide sequence: TGTGCCATCAGTGAGGGAGGGACAGTGCTCAATCAGCCCCAGCATTTT. V and J are TRBV10-3 and TRBJ1-5, with TRBD1 matching over 7 bases. Germline CDR1 reads ENHRY; CDR2 reads SYGVKD. Trimming took 2 bases from V and 3 from J; bases not matched to a gene: 7. The CDR3 runs to 16 residues.

This chain joins TRBV15 and TRBJ2-5, with 11 bases that match TRBD2. The CDR3 covers 16 residues. V trimming: 5 bases; J trimming: 3 bases; junction bases outside the gene matches: 8. Germline loops: CDR1 LNHNV, CDR2 YYDKDF (reference sequence). The CDR3: CATSVFSGGVEETQYF. Here the CDR3 DNA reads TGTGCCACCAGCGTTTTTAGCGGGGGGGTCGAAGAGACCCAGTACTTC. Filled out from reference TRBV15 and TRBJ2-5, the complete variable domain reads DAMVIQNPRYQVTQFGKPVTLSCSQTLNHNVMYWYQQKSSQAPKLLFHYYDKDFNNEADTPDNFQSRRPNTSFCFLDIRSPGLGDTAMYLCATSVFSGGVEETQYFGPGTRLLVL.